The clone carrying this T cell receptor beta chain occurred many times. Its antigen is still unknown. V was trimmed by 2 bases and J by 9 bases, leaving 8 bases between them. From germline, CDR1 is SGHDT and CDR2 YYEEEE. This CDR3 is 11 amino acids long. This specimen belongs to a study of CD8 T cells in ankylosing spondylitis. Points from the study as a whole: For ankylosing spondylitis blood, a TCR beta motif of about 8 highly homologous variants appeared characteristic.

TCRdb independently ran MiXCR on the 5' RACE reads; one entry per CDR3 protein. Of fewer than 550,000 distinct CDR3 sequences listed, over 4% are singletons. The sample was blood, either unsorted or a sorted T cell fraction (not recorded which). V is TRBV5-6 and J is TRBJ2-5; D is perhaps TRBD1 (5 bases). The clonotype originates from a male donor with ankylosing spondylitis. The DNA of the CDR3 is TGTGCCAGCAGCTTAGGGGCCTCCCAGTACTTC. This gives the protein CASSLGASQYF.